Below are 14 T cell receptor beta chains sequenced from a single sample in a study of blood T cell repertoires in COVID-19. Profiling relied on immunoSEQ multiplex PCR, and the TCRdb table lists in-frame clones only, not all of them. The table includes some 140,000 clones, 78% detected once. Sequenced input: peripheral blood. Receptor source: a man aged 80 or over with acute or convalescent COVID-19.

This clone was picked up a small number of times. The V gene is TRBV5-4, the J gene TRBJ1-5; 8 bases match TRBD1. Trimming removed 6 bases from V and 3 bases from J; junction bases left unmatched: 11. This CDR3 is built from 16 residues. The germline gives CDR1 SGHNT, CDR2 YYREEE (reference sequence). In nucleotides, the CDR3 is TGTGCCAGCAACGTAGAGCAGGGGGCAGCCAATCAGCCCCAGCATTTT. Residues: CASNVEQGAANQPQHF. Full variable domain (remainder filled in from reference TRBV5-4 and TRBJ1-5): ETGVTQSPTHLIKTRGQQVTLRCSSQSGHNTVSWYQQALGQGPQFIFQYYREEENGRGNFPPRFSGLQFPNYSSELNVNALELDDSALYLCASNVEQGAANQPQHFGDGTRLSIL.

The gene calls are TRBV28 and TRBJ1-5; no clear D. With 3 bases removed from V and 0 bases from J, the gap between germline ends came to 9 bases. The CDR3 has 15 residues. Germline CDR1 reads MDHEN; CDR2 reads SYDVKM. Here the CDR3 reads CASSFRQYSNQPQHF. The CDR3 DNA reads TGTGCCAGCAGTTTCCGACAATATAGCAATCAGCCCCAGCATTTT.

The gene calls are TRBV12-5 and TRBJ2-3; 7 positions match TRBD1. This CDR3 comprises 15 residues. V gave up 2 bases and J gave up 0 bases; unmatched junction bases: 2. Germline CDR1 LGHNT, CDR2 FRNRAP. CDR3 sequence reads: CASGLSGQSTDTQYF. The CDR3 DNA sequence: TGTGCTAGTGGTTTGTCGGGACAGAGCACAGATACGCAGTATTTT.

The rearrangement joins TRBV19 to TRBJ1-2; 9 bases map to TRBD1. Trimming took 8 bases from V and 4 from J; bases not matched to a gene: 5. CDR1 is LNHDA and CDR2 is SQIVND in the germline V gene (reference sequence). This CDR3 contains 13 residues. This CDR3 reads CASDRTGAYGYTF. The CDR3 DNA sequence: TGTGCCAGTGACAGGACAGGGGCCTATGGCTACACCTTC.

The chain links TRBV2 to TRBJ2-7, with 7 positions matching TRBD1. The ends lost 5 bases at V and 0 bases at J; junction bases unmatched: 1. Germline loops: CDR1 SNHLY, CDR2 FYNNEI. The CDR3 runs to 13 residues. The DNA for the CDR3 is TGTGCCAGCAGTTGGGACAGCTCCTACGAGCAGTACGTC. Translated, it gives CASSWDSSYEQYV.

The chain links TRBV5-4 to TRBJ2-2, with TRBD1 identical over 8 bases. The CDR3 has 15 amino acids. The V gene end was trimmed by 3 bases and the J gene end by 4 bases; junction bases not matched to a gene: 5. CDR1 and CDR2 from the germline V gene are SGHNT and YYREEE (reference sequence). DNA of the CDR3: TGTGCCAGCAGCTCGACAGGGGTCCTCACCGGGGAGCTGTTTTTT. Translation gives CASSSTGVLTGELFF. Looking up the rest from reference TRBV5-4 and TRBJ2-2 gives the full variable domain: ETGVTQSPTHLIKTRGQQVTLRCSSQSGHNTVSWYQQALGQGPQFIFQYYREEENGRGNFPPRFSGLQFPNYSSELNVNALELDDSALYLCASSSTGVLTGELFFGEGSRLTVL.

The chain joins TRBV19 to TRBJ1-6, with D possibly TRBD1 on 5 matching bases. Germline V lookup: CDR1 LNHDA, CDR2 SQIVND (reference sequence). The V and J ends lost 6 bases and 6 bases respectively, with 15 bases between them. The CDR3 runs to 15 residues. The CDR3 spells CASREAGRINSPLHF. The CDR3 DNA reads TGTGCCAGTAGAGAGGCAGGGCGAATTAATTCACCCCTCCACTTT.

The V and J genes are TRBV4-3 and TRBJ1-5; 8 nucleotides align to TRBD1. Germline CDR1 and CDR2: LGHNA and YSLEER. CDR3 size: 16 residues. With V trimmed by 0 bases and J by 2 bases, 3 bases remained unmatched. CDR3 sequence (DNA): TGCGCCAGCAGCCAAGATCAGGGGGCCGGCAATCAGCCCCAGCATTTT. Its protein is CASSQDQGAGNQPQHF.

The J gene is TRBJ2-5, the V gene TRBV19; 14 nucleotides match TRBD2. CDR1 is LNHDA, CDR2 SQIVND, per germline (reference sequence). There are 15 residues in the CDR3. The junction had 2 bases not matched to a gene; V was cut back by 5 bases and J by 3 bases. CDR3 in DNA: TGTGCCAGTAGTGGACTAGCGGGGGGCAAAGAGACCCAGTACTTC. Its protein is CASSGLAGGKETQYF.

The chain is built from TRBV6-2 or TRBV6-3 and TRBJ2-7; 7 bases line up with TRBD2. With 4 bases clipped from V and 2 bases from J, the junction kept 2 bases outside the gene matches. The CDR3 contains 13 residues. The V gene's germline CDR1 is MNHEY and CDR2 SVGEGT. The CDR3: CASSWGGTYEQYV. Written as DNA, the CDR3 is TGTGCCAGCAGTTGGGGGGGGACCTACGAGCAGTACGTC.

V and J are TRBV4-3 and TRBJ1-6, with D possibly matching TRBD1 (6 bases). CDR3 length: 17 residues. Trimming shortened V by 0 bases and J by 9 bases, and 18 bases separated the two germline ends. The germline CDR1 and CDR2 sequences are LGHNA and YSLEER. CDR3 nucleotides: TGCGCCAGCAGCCAAGATAGGGGGGGGACGGGAGCTTCACCCCTCCACTTT. As protein: CASSQDRGGTGASPLHF.

J is TRBJ1-5 and V is TRBV4-3; D unclear. Germline lookup yields CDR1 LGHNA and CDR2 YSLEER. Trimming pared 1 base from V and 2 bases from J, leaving 9 bases between. The CDR3 totals 15 residues. CDR3 in DNA: TGCGCCAGCAGCCAAGCCCTTACAGGCAATCAGCCCCAGCATTTT. Translating it yields CASSQALTGNQPQHF.

This chain uses TRBV27 with TRBJ2-2; D gene ambiguous. This CDR3 region has 14 residues. The germline V gene encodes CDR1 MNHEY and CDR2 SMNVEV (reference sequence). Trimming removed 3 bases from V and 1 base from J, with 6 bases in between. The CDR3 nucleotides are TGTGCCAGCAGTTTTTCGTTGAACACCGGGGAGCTGTTTTTT. This codes for CASSFSLNTGELFF.

The genes are TRBV9 and TRBJ2-1, with D possibly matching TRBD2 (5 bases). Per germline, CDR1 SGDLS and CDR2 YYNGEE. This CDR3 has 15 residues. Trimming took off 6 bases at V and 0 bases at J, with 13 bases between the two ends. The CDR3 loop is CASTLAQNSYNEQFF. In DNA form, the CDR3 reads TGTGCCAGCACTCTAGCCCAAAACTCCTACAATGAGCAGTTCTTC.